The clone carrying this T cell receptor (beta chain) was recorded a few times. This sample was taken from a study of blood T cell repertoires in COVID-19. The overall study: PBMCs, B-cell-depleted T cells, or T cells were the source of the cDNA or gDNA that made up the material.

The protocol was immunoSEQ multiplex PCR, while the TCRdb copy is restricted to in-frame clones and leaves out a portion. The sample lists approximately 200,000 clones, roughly four fifths occurring once. This CDR3 has 17 amino acids. V lost 2 bases, J lost 5 bases, and 12 bases stayed unmatched. The germline gives CDR1 MNHEY, CDR2 SVGEGT. Individuals drawn from under 30 US areas were roughly 18 to 89 years old. Participant-reported clinical history was the basis for cohort assignment. The chain carries TRBV6-2 or TRBV6-3 and TRBJ2-5, with 9 bases fitting TRBD2. The clonotype originates from a man aged 35 to 55 who had recovered from COVID-19. The sequenced sample consisted of PBMCs or T cells enriched from blood (not recorded which). CDR3 residues: CASSYPKSLAGDETQYF. As DNA, the CDR3 is TGTGCCAGCAGTTACCCGAAATCCTTAGCGGGAGACGAGACCCAGTACTTC.